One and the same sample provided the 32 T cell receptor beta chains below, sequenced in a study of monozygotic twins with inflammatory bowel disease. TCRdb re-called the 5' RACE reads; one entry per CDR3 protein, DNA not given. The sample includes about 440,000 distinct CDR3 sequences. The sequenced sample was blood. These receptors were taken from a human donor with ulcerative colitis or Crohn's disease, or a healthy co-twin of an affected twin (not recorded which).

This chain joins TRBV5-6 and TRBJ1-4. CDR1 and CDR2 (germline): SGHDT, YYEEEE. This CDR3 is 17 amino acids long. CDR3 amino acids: CASSSSLGDTKDEKLFF.

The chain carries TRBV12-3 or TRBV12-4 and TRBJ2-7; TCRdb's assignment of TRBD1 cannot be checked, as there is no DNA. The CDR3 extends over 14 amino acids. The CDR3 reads CASSFAQGAYEQYF.

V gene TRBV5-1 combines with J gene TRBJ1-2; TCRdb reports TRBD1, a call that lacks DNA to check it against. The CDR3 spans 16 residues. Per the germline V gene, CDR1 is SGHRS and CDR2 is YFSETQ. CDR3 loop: CASRQHLTGDGYGYTF.

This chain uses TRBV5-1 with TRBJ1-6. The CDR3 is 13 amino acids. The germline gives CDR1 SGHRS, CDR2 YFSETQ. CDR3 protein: CASSLDSHSPLHF. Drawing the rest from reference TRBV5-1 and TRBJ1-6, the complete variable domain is KAGVTQTPRYLIKTRGQQVTLSCSPISGHRSVSWYQQTPGQGLQFLFEYFSETQRNKGNFPGRFSGRQFSNSRSEMNVSTLELGDSALYLCASSLDSHSPLHFGNGTRLTVT.

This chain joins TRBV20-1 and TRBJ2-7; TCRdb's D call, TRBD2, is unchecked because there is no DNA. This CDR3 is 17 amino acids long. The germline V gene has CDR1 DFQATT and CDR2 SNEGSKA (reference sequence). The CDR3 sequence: CSARDSGTSARSYEQYF.

CDR3: CASSLDRGLRETQYF. The chain combines TRBV6-2 or TRBV6-3 with TRBJ2-5; the TCRdb D gene call, TRBD1, has no DNA to confirm it. Germline lookup yields CDR1 MNHEY and CDR2 SVGEGT. The CDR3 totals 15 residues.

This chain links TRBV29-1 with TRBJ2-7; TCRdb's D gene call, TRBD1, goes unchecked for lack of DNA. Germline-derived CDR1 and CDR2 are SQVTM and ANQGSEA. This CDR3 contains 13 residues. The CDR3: CSVGGTGHHEQYF.

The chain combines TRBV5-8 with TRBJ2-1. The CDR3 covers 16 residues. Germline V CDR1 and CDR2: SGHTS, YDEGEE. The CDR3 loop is CASSPQKRSSYNEQFF.

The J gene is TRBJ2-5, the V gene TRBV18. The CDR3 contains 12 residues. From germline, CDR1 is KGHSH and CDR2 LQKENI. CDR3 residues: CASSPERGTQYF.

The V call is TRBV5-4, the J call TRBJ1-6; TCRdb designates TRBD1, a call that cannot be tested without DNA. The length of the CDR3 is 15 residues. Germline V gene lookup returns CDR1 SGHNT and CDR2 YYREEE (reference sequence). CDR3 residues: CASSPETDKISPLHF.

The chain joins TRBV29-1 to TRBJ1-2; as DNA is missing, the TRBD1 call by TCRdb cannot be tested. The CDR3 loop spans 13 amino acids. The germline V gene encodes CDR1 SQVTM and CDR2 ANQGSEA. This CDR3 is CSVLRQGLYGYTF.

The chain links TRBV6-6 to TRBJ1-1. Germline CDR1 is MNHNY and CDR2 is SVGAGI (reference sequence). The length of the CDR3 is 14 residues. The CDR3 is CASSYTQVNTEAFF.

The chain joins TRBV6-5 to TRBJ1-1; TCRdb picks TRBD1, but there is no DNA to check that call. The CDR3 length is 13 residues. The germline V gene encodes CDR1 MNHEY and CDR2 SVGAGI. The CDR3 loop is CASQPSGSPEAFF.

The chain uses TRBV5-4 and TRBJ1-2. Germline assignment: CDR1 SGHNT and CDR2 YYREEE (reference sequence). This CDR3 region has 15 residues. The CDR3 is CASSLLRPELEGYTF.

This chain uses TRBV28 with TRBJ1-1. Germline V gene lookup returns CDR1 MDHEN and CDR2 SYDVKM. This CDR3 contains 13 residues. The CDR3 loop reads CASRKAQETEAFF.

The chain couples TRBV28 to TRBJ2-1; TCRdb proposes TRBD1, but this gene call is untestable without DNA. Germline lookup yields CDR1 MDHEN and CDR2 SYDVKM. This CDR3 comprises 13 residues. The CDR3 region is CASMTGTFGEQFF.

The CDR3 loop reads CSARSRLYEQYF. The chain is built from TRBV20-1 and TRBJ2-7. Germline V gene sequence: CDR1 DFQATT, CDR2 SNEGSKA (reference sequence). The CDR3 has 12 amino acids.

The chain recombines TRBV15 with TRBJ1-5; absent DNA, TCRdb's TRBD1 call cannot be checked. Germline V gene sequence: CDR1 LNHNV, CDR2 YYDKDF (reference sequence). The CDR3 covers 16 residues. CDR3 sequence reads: CATSRGETGGNQPQHF.

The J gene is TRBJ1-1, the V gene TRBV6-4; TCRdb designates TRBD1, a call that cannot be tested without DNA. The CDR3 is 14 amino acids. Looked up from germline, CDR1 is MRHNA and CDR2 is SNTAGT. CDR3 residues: CASSPDTGTGEAFF.

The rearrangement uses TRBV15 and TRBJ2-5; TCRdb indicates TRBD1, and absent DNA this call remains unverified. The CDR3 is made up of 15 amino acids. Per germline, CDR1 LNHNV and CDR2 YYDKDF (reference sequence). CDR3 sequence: CATSRVGAQGETQYF.

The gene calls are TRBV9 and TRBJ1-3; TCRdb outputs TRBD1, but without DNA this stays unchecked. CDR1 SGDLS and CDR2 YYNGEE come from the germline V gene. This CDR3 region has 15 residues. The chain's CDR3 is CASSAQGVSGNTIYF.

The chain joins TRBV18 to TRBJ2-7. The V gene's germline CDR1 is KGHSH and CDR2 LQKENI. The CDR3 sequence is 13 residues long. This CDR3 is CASSPIISYEQYF.

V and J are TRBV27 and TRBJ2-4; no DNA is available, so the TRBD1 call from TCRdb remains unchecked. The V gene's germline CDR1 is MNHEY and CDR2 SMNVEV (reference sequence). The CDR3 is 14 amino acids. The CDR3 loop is CASSPGQGLNIQYF.

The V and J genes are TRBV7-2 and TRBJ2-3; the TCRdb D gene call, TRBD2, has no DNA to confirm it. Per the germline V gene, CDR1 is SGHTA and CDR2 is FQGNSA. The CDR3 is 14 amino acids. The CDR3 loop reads CASSLLIASDTQYF.

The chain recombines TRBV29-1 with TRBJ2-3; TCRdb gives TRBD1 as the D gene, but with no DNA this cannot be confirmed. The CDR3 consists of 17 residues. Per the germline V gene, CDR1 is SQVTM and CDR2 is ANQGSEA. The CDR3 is CSVEAGRRGWDTDTQYF.

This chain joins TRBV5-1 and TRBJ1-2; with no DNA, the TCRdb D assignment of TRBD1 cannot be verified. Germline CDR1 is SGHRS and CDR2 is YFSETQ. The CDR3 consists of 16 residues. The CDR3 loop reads CASSNGPGTGSYGYTF.

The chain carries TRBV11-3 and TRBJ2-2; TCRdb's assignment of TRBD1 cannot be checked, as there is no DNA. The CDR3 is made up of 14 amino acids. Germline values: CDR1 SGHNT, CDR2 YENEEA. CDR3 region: CASSPGQANGELFF.

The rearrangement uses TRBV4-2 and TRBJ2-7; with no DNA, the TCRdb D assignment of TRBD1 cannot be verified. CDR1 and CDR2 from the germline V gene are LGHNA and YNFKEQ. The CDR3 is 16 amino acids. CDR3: CASSPIYGGDSYEQYF.

The CDR3 loop reads CAISEGGQGNQPQHF. The V gene is TRBV10-3, the J gene TRBJ1-5; TCRdb reports TRBD1, a call that lacks DNA to check it against. The CDR3 has 15 residues. The germline CDR1 and CDR2 sequences are ENHRY and SYGVKD.

This CDR3 reads CSAKSGLEGNYGYTF. J is TRBJ1-2 and V is TRBV20-1; TCRdb's D gene call, TRBD1, goes unchecked for lack of DNA. Germline assignment: CDR1 DFQATT and CDR2 SNEGSKA (reference sequence). CDR3 length: 15 amino acids.

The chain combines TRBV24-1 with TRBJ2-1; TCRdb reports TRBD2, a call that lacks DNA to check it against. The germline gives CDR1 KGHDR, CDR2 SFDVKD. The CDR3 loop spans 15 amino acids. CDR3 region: CATSDTGTSYNEQFF.

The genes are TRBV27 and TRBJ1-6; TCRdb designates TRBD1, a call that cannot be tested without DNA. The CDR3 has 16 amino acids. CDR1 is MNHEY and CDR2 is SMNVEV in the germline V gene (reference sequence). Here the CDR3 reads CASSLIGGTGWSPLHF.